One sample yielded the 21 T cell receptor beta chains listed below, sequenced in a study of Graves' ophthalmopathy and Graves' hyperthyroidism. Amplified TCR beta CDR3 regions were obtained using RNA transcripts as template. First-round RT-PCR with HTBI primers preceded a second-round multiplex PCR. TCRdb used MiXCR to reprocess the multiplex PCR reads, holding one entry per CDR3 protein. The sample carries around 1,000,000 distinct CDR3 sequences, about two fifths recorded once. The sample was peripheral blood or thyroid tissue (not recorded which). These receptor sequences come from an adult man with Graves' hyperthyroidism.

In its sample, this clonotype was seen a few times. A single base separates this from a much larger clone, so it may be a read error. The missing conserved phenylalanine or tryptophan at the end of this CDR3 makes a read error likely. The V and J genes are TRBV13 and TRBJ1-2; 9 nucleotides align to TRBD1. Germline trimming cut 4 bases from V and 10 bases from J; bases unmatched to any gene: 4. This CDR3 region has 12 residues. Germline V gene data show CDR1 as PRHDT and CDR2 as FYEKMQ (reference sequence). The CDR3 spells CASSSGTGTYTL. The CDR3 coding sequence is TGTGCCAGCAGCTCCGGGACAGGGACCTACACCCTC.

The chain combines TRBV7-2 with TRBJ1-1; perhaps TRBD1 as D (6 bases). The CDR3 sequence is 15 residues long. Trimming removed 5 bases from V and 7 bases from J, with 20 bases in between. Germline assignment: CDR1 SGHTA and CDR2 FQGNSA. The CDR3 region has the DNA TGTGCCAGCAGCGAAAAGATGGCAGGGGCCCTTGAAGCTTTCTTT. This translates into CASSEKMAGALEAFF.

The rearrangement joins TRBV25-1 to TRBJ1-2, with D maybe TRBD1 (6 bases). The germline V and J ends were trimmed by 4 bases and 4 bases, with 22 bases remaining between them. Germline V gives CDR1 MGHDK, CDR2 SYGVNS. This CDR3 comprises 17 residues. CDR3 residues: CASSARPRGGLGYGYTF. The CDR3 DNA is TGTGCCAGCAGTGCTAGACCTCGCGGGGGGCTGGGCTATGGCTACACCTTC.

This clonotype occurred many times. The chain is built from TRBV7-9 and TRBJ1-2; D remains ambiguous. Trimming removed 6 bases at V and 2 bases at J, with 10 bases between. CDR3 length equals 13 residues. Per germline, CDR1 SEHNR and CDR2 FQNEAQ (reference sequence). The CDR3 bases are TGTGCCAGCAGACCCGCGGGAAACTATGGCTACACCTTC. Translating gives CASRPAGNYGYTF.

This clonotype has ten or more counts. CDR3 nucleotide sequence: TGCAGTGCTAAAACCGGGACACCAAATCAGCCCCAGCATTTT. Translated, it gives CSAKTGTPNQPQHF. This sequence joins TRBV20-1 and TRBJ1-5, with D maybe TRBD1 (6 bases). The CDR3 consists of 14 residues. Germline-derived CDR1 and CDR2 are DFQATT and SNEGSKA (reference sequence). V was pared by 4 bases and J by 4 bases, with 14 bases between.

The chain carries TRBV7-2 and TRBJ1-1; 9 positions match TRBD1. Trimming took 3 bases from V and 11 from J; bases not matched to a gene: 13. The germline gives CDR1 SGHTA, CDR2 FQGNSA. CDR3 length: 15 amino acids. The CDR3 loop is CASSFSVGQGSAAFF. CDR3 DNA: TGTGCCAGCAGCTTTAGTGTAGGACAGGGGTCAGCGGCTTTCTTT.

J is TRBJ2-7 and V is TRBV5-1; TRBD1 matches 7 bases. The CDR3 contains 16 residues. Germline V CDR1 and CDR2: SGHRS, YFSETQ. V trimming: 4 bases; J trimming: 2 bases; junction bases outside the gene matches: 12. The CDR3 nucleotides read TGCGCCAGCAGCCCACCGACAGGGATTCTCGCCTACGAGCAGTACTTC. It is translated as CASSPPTGILAYEQYF.

This clonotype was observed a handful of times. The rearrangement joins TRBV6-5 to TRBJ2-7; possible D gene TRBD1, 6 bases. Germline values: CDR1 MNHEY, CDR2 SVGAGI. The CDR3 covers 14 residues. V lost 2 bases, J lost 3 bases, and 11 bases lay in between. The CDR3 region is CASSYGSGVYEQYF. CDR3 nucleotides: TGTGCCAGCAGTTACGGTTCAGGGGTCTACGAGCAGTACTTC.

This chain uses TRBV2 with TRBJ1-1; TRBD1 is a possible D gene (5 bases). Germline assignment: CDR1 SNHLY and CDR2 FYNNEI. CDR3 length: 16 residues. The V end was cut by 7 bases, the J end by 7 bases, with 25 bases between. CDR3 sequence: CASKERDDGGEYEAFF. In DNA form, the CDR3 reads TGTGCCAGCAAGGAGCGGGACGACGGAGGCGAGTATGAAGCTTTCTTT. Combining the CDR3 with reference TRBV2 and TRBJ1-1 gives the whole variable domain EPEVTQTPSHQVTQMGQEVILRCVPISNHLYFYWYRQILGQKVEFLVSFYNNEISEKSEIFDDQFSVERPDGSNFTLKIRSTKLEDSAMYFCASKERDDGGEYEAFFGQGTRLTVV.

This clonotype occurred once. The chain is built from TRBV7-2 and TRBJ1-3; no clear D. V lost 6 bases to trimming and J lost 8 bases, with 17 bases between them. CDR1 is SGHTA and CDR2 is FQGNSA in the germline V gene. The CDR3 has 14 residues. The CDR3 nucleotides are TGTGCCAGCAGTTCCAGAGGCTATGGCTACACCATATATTTT. Amino acids: CASSSRGYGYTIYF. The complete variable domain, with remaining parts taken from reference TRBV7-2 and TRBJ1-3, reads GAGVSQSPSNKVTEKGKDVELRCDPISGHTALYWYRQSLGQGLEFLIYFQGNSAPDKSGLPSDRFSAERTGGSVSTLTIQRTQQEDSAVYLCASSSRGYGYTIYFGEGSWLTVV.

A single count supports this clonotype. The J gene is TRBJ1-5, the V gene TRBV28, with 9 bases that match TRBD1. This CDR3 spans 17 amino acids. CDR1 is MDHEN and CDR2 is SYDVKM in the germline V gene. V lost 0 bases to trimming and J lost 4 bases; unmatched junction nucleotides: 7. CDR3 amino acids: CASSLWEGQGRNQPQHF. Here the CDR3 DNA reads TGTGCCAGCAGTTTATGGGAAGGACAGGGGAGGAATCAGCCCCAGCATTTT.

A note on this clonotype: A much larger clone differs by one base, so this may be a read error. The rearrangement joins TRBV12-3 or TRBV12-4 to TRBJ1-1; D ambiguous. CDR3 length: 13 amino acids. V gave up 6 bases and J gave up 4 bases, with 12 bases separating them. As DNA, the CDR3 is TGTGCCAGCAGCCCGCACGTGAGCACTGAAGCTTTCTTT. Protein sequence: CASSPHVSTEAFF.

This clonotype was picked up one time. CDR3 bases: TGTGCCAGCAGTCTTCGGGGGCAGGGGGCTTATGGCTACACCTTC. It is translated as CASSLRGQGAYGYTF. The chain carries TRBV11-2 and TRBJ1-2; 8 bases agree with TRBD1. CDR1 SGHAT and CDR2 FQNNGV come from the germline V gene. Trimming took 6 bases from V and 5 from J; bases not matched to a gene: 11. The CDR3 contains 15 residues. Full variable domain (missing parts from reference TRBV11-2 and TRBJ1-2): EAGVAQSPRYKIIEKRQSVAFWCNPISGHATLYWYQQILGQGPKLLIQFQNNGVVDDSQLPKDRFSAERLKGVDSTLKIQPAKLEDSAVYLCASSLRGQGAYGYTFGSGTRLTVV.

This clonotype was seen ten or more times. The chain employs TRBV29-1 and TRBJ1-1; D is perhaps TRBD1 (5 bases). Between the trimmed V and J ends, which lost 3 bases and 1 base, there was a span of 9 bases. The CDR3 runs 13 residues. Germline V gives CDR1 SQVTM, CDR2 ANQGSEA. The CDR3 DNA follows: TGCAGCGTTGAGGGACGGAGGAACACTGAAGCTTTCTTT. Its translation is CSVEGRRNTEAFF. The variable domain in full, with the rest retrieved from reference TRBV29-1 and TRBJ1-1, is SAVISQKPSRDICQRGTSLTIQCQVDSQVTMMFWYRQQPGQSLTLIATANQGSEATYESGFVIDKFPISRPNLTFSTLTVSNMSPEDSSIYLCSVEGRRNTEAFFGQGTRLTVV.

In its sample, this clonotype was seen a few times. The chain uses TRBV28 and TRBJ1-5; D gene ambiguous. CDR1 and CDR2 from the germline V gene are MDHEN and SYDVKM. The CDR3 length is 12 residues. V lost 4 bases and J lost 7, with 8 bases in between. For the CDR3, the DNA is TGTGCCAGCAGTTCACCACTCCAGCCCCAGCATTTT. Residues: CASSSPLQPQHF.

The J gene is TRBJ1-5, the V gene TRBV19; D possibly corresponds to TRBD1 (6 bases). The DNA end favors TRBJ2-3, so the J call may be wrong. This CDR3 region has 12 residues. Germline CDR1 LNHDA, CDR2 SQIVND (reference sequence). The CDR3 loop reads CASSTGTTPQYF. CDR3 nucleotide sequence: TGTGCCAGTAGTACCGGGACAACACCCCAGTATTTT.

A note on this clonotype: This clone may be a read error of a much larger clone one base away. This chain uses TRBV11-2 with TRBJ2-5; TRBD2 agrees at 7 bases. The germline V gene has CDR1 SGHAT and CDR2 FQNNGV. V dropped 2 bases and J dropped 7; count of bases not matched to a gene: 10. The length of the CDR3 is 15 residues. The CDR3 reads CASSLTRGREGTQYF. CDR3 sequence (DNA): TGTGCCAGCAGCTTAACCCGGGGGAGGGAAGGGACCCAGTACTTC.

This clonotype has at least ten counts. V usage is TRBV19 and J usage is TRBJ2-2, with D uncertain. Germline assignment: CDR1 LNHDA and CDR2 SQIVND (reference sequence). Trimming left V 7 bases short and J 6 bases short, with 12 bases between. The length of the CDR3 is 13 residues. CDR3: CASNNIPAGELFF. The CDR3 DNA reads TGTGCCAGTAATAACATACCAGCCGGGGAGCTGTTTTTT.

Ten or more counts support this clonotype. V and J are TRBV3-1 and TRBJ1-6; D not resolved. Trimming took 7 bases from V and 7 from J, leaving 8 bases between them. The CDR3 consists of 12 residues. Per germline, CDR1 LGHDT and CDR2 YNNKEL (reference sequence). The CDR3 reads CASNRGNSPLHF. The DNA of the CDR3 is TGTGCCAGCAACCGAGGGAATTCACCCCTCCACTTT.

The genes are TRBV6-5 and TRBJ1-4, with no clear D. V gave up 6 bases and J gave up 8 bases, with 13 bases separating them. The germline gives CDR1 MNHEY, CDR2 SVGAGI. The CDR3 totals 13 residues. The CDR3 sequence: CASSPEKREKLFF. CDR3 in DNA: TGTGCCAGCAGCCCCGAGAAGCGGGAAAAACTGTTTTTT.

A remark on this clonotype: At one boundary the junction diverges from the germline segment, which might be a read error. The V and J genes are TRBV10-2 and TRBJ2-3, with 7 bases that match TRBD1. The CDR3 length is 14 residues. Germline V gene sequence: CDR1 WSHSY, CDR2 SAAADI. DNA of the CDR3: TGTGCCAGCAGATGGCTTGACAGGGCAGATACGCAGTATTTT. This translates into CASRWLDRADTQYF.